The clone carrying this T cell receptor (beta chain) has more than one count but fewer than ten. This record comes from a study of T cell responses to AZD1222 COVID-19 vaccine. TCRdb's table, derived via immunoSEQ multiplex PCR, lists solely in-frame clones and lacks some. The data show approximately 120,000 clones, around 92% seen once. Trimming took 1 base from V and 9 from J, leaving 9 bases between them. CDR3 length equals 11 residues. Germline V gene sequence: CDR1 GTSNPN, CDR2 SVGIG (reference sequence). The genes are TRBV30 and TRBJ1-2; a weak D match, TRBD1 (6 bases). The sequences come from peripheral blood, collected on day 0 of AZD1222 vaccination. This clonotype originated in an adult in good health. The CDR3 spells CAWSEGGSYTF. In nucleotides, the CDR3 is TGTGCCTGGAGTGAGGGGGGAAGCTACACCTTC.